Listed here are 24 T cell receptor beta chains from one sample, sequenced in a study of cytomegalovirus exposure and HLA in healthy donors. Measured with immunoSEQ multiplex PCR; TCRdb has only the in-frame clones, and not every one. This table holds some 190,000 clones, roughly 86% found once. Sequencing was done on a sample of PBMCs. Receptors originate from a young woman in good health and CMV-seronegative.

The CDR3 here is CASSPLFNTGELFF. DNA for the CDR3: TGTGCCAGCAGCCCCCTGTTCAACACCGGGGAGCTGTTTTTT. The chain combines TRBV7-2 with TRBJ2-2; D unresolved. The CDR3 totals 14 residues. The V gene lost 5 bases and the J gene lost 2 bases, with 9 bases spanning the gap. In germline, CDR1 is SGHTA, CDR2 FQGNSA.

This rearrangement joins TRBV4-1 to TRBJ2-1; 7 nucleotides align to TRBD1. Trimming at V came to 5 bases and at J to 4 bases, leaving 11 bases not matched to a gene. Germline-derived CDR1 and CDR2 are MGHRA and YSYEKL. This CDR3 has 16 residues. CDR3 protein: CASSAVRDSLYNEQFF. The CDR3 DNA sequence: TGCGCCAGCAGCGCTGTCAGGGACAGTTTATACAATGAGCAGTTCTTC.

The rearrangement links TRBV7-2 to TRBJ2-3; 7 nucleotides align to TRBD2. J was trimmed by 5 bases and V by 0 bases; bases with no gene match: 8. This CDR3 contains 16 residues. The germline V gene has CDR1 SGHTA and CDR2 FQGNSA. CDR3 protein: CASSLAGGPVKDTQYF. CDR3 nucleotides: TGTGCCAGCAGCTTAGCGGGAGGGCCGGTAAAAGATACGCAGTATTTT.

The chain carries TRBV5-3 and TRBJ1-2, with 8 bases aligning to TRBD1. TRBV5-3 is an ORF, and what it does is uncertain. V was clipped by 4 bases and J by 1 base; unmatched bases: 6. The CDR3 covers 15 residues. Here the CDR3 reads CARSHHRGNNYGYTF. The DNA of the CDR3 is TGTGCCAGAAGCCACCACAGGGGGAATAACTATGGCTACACCTTC.

The chain carries TRBV5-4 and TRBJ2-7; 10 bases line up with TRBD2. The length of the CDR3 is 13 residues. Germline loops: CDR1 SGHNT, CDR2 YYREEE (reference sequence). The CDR3 DNA reads as TGTGCTATAAGCGGGGGGGCCTCCTACGAGCAGTACTTC. Protein product: CAISGGASYEQYF.

CDR3: CASSVSPQGYEQYF. DNA for the CDR3: TGTGCCAGCAGCGTTTCCCCGCAGGGCTACGAGCAGTACTTC. The V call is TRBV9, the J call TRBJ2-7; possibly TRBD1 for D (5 bases). Germline V gene sequence: CDR1 SGDLS, CDR2 YYNGEE. The CDR3 covers 14 residues. Trimming took 2 bases from V and 3 from J, leaving 12 bases between them.

The V call is TRBV11-2, the J call TRBJ2-1, with 9 bases fitting TRBD2. The ends lost 5 bases at V and 10 bases at J; junction bases unmatched: 6. Per the germline V gene, CDR1 is SGHAT and CDR2 is FQNNGV. The CDR3 runs to 13 residues. In nucleotides, the CDR3 is TGTGCCAGCAGCATGGGACTAGCCTACGAGCAGTTCTTC. Its protein product is CASSMGLAYEQFF. The full variable domain, rest sourced from reference TRBV11-2 and TRBJ2-1, is EAGVAQSPRYKIIEKRQSVAFWCNPISGHATLYWYQQILGQGPKLLIQFQNNGVVDDSQLPKDRFSAERLKGVDSTLKIQPAKLEDSAVYLCASSMGLAYEQFFGPGTRLTVL.

The chain joins TRBV6-5 to TRBJ2-7; 10 bases fit TRBD2. The germline gives CDR1 MNHEY, CDR2 SVGAGI. The J segment lost 4 bases and the V segment lost 4 bases, leaving 10 bases of the junction unmatched. This CDR3 spans 16 amino acids. CDR3 amino acids: CASSSQDTSGAYEQYF. The CDR3 DNA reads as TGTGCCAGCAGTTCACAAGATACTAGCGGGGCATACGAGCAGTACTTC.

V usage is TRBV9 and J usage is TRBJ1-3; D remains ambiguous. The CDR3 sequence is 15 residues long. The V end was cut by 3 bases, the J end by 0 bases, with 10 bases between. Germline lookup yields CDR1 SGDLS and CDR2 YYNGEE. DNA of the CDR3: TGTGCCAGCAGCGCCAGATCAGACTCTGGAAACACCATATATTTT. Its translation: CASSARSDSGNTIYF. The full variable domain, rest sourced from reference TRBV9 and TRBJ1-3, is DSGVTQTPKHLITATGQRVTLRCSPRSGDLSVYWYQQSLDQGLQFLIQYYNGEERAKGNILERFSAQQFPDLHSELNLSSLELGDSALYFCASSARSDSGNTIYFGEGSWLTVV.

This clone was observed a single time. This sequence joins TRBV2 and TRBJ1-5; D may be TRBD1 (6 bases). The CDR3 contains 15 residues. Per germline, CDR1 SNHLY and CDR2 FYNNEI. The ends were cut back, 5 bases at V and 0 bases at J, with 11 bases in the middle. For the CDR3, the DNA is TGTGCCAGCAGTACACAGGGTATTAGCAATCAGCCCCAGCATTTT. Translated, it gives CASSTQGISNQPQHF.

V usage is TRBV5-4 and J usage is TRBJ2-7, with 10 bases matching TRBD2. CDR1 SGHNT and CDR2 YYREEE come from the germline V gene (reference sequence). With V trimmed by 0 bases and J by 2 bases, 5 bases remained unmatched. CDR3 size: 16 residues. CDR3 region: CASSLGLAGAAYEQYF. The CDR3 nucleotides are TGTGCCAGCAGCTTGGGGCTAGCGGGGGCAGCCTACGAGCAGTACTTC.

The rearrangement links TRBV5-1 to TRBJ2-7; 9 bases agree with TRBD1. The germline V gene has CDR1 SGHRS and CDR2 YFSETQ. With V trimmed by 4 bases and J by 3 bases, 2 bases remained unmatched. The length of the CDR3 is 13 residues. The CDR3 is CASSVDRGYEQYF. The CDR3 DNA reads TGCGCCAGCAGCGTGGACAGGGGCTACGAGCAGTACTTC. Filled out from reference TRBV5-1 and TRBJ2-7, the complete variable domain reads KAGVTQTPRYLIKTRGQQVTLSCSPISGHRSVSWYQQTPGQGLQFLFEYFSETQRNKGNFPGRFSGRQFSNSRSEMNVSTLELGDSALYLCASSVDRGYEQYFGPGTRLTVT.

The sample holds one count of this clone. This sample also contains other DNA sequences that code for the same CDR3. The gene calls are TRBV4-1 and TRBJ2-7; TRBD1 might be the D (5 bases). Germline V gene data show CDR1 as MGHRA and CDR2 as YSYEKL. The CDR3 extends over 17 amino acids. Trimming shortened V by 4 bases and J by 5 bases, and 24 bases separated the two germline ends. The CDR3 is CASSPQTDLSTYHEQYF. CDR3 coding DNA: TGCGCCAGCAGCCCTCAGACAGACCTCTCTACGTACCACGAGCAGTACTTC.

J is TRBJ2-7 and V is TRBV5-4, with 11 positions matching TRBD1. CDR3 length: 15 amino acids. The germline V gene has CDR1 SGHNT and CDR2 YYREEE (reference sequence). The V segment lost 0 bases and the J segment 2 bases; nucleotides outside the gene matches: 1. The CDR3 region is CASSLGDRGAYEQYF. CDR3 DNA sequence: TGTGCCAGCAGCTTGGGGGACAGGGGGGCCTACGAGCAGTACTTC.

The CDR3 loop is CASSRGGGDGYTF. CDR3 DNA sequence: TGTGCCAGCAGCCGCGGGGGGGGCGATGGCTACACCTTC. This chain links TRBV6-4 with TRBJ1-2; D might be TRBD1 (6 bases). Looked up from germline, CDR1 is MRHNA and CDR2 is SNTAGT. The CDR3 has 13 amino acids. Deletions cut 6 bases from V and 6 bases from J, with 14 bases between.

This clone was counted between two and nine times. CDR3 DNA sequence: TGTGCCAGCAGCTTGTCTCCGGGACAGGGGAACTATGGCTACACCTTC. Translating it yields CASSLSPGQGNYGYTF. This rearrangement joins TRBV5-4 to TRBJ1-2; 10 bases are a match to TRBD1. The CDR3 length is 16 residues. Germline V gene sequence: CDR1 SGHNT, CDR2 YYREEE (reference sequence). Trimming cost V 1 base and J 2 bases; bases outside gene matches: 5.

This clone was observed once. CDR3 in amino acids: CASSLKTSGGLSTDTQYF. Written as DNA, the CDR3 is TGTGCCAGCAGCTTAAAGACTAGCGGGGGCCTTAGCACAGATACGCAGTATTTT. V gene TRBV7-2 combines with J gene TRBJ2-3; 12 positions agree with TRBD2. CDR3 length equals 18 residues. J lost 0 bases, V lost 2 bases, and 6 bases had no gene match. Germline assignment: CDR1 SGHTA and CDR2 FQGNSA.

The chain combines TRBV27 with TRBJ1-1, with D hard to call. The CDR3 sequence is 14 residues long. V lost 0 bases, J lost 7 bases, and 12 bases lay in between. The V gene's germline CDR1 is MNHEY and CDR2 SMNVEV (reference sequence). CDR3 nucleotides: TGTGCCAGCAGTTTATCCTCAGGTGTGGTTGAAGCTTTCTTT. Encoded protein: CASSLSSGVVEAFF.

This clone showed up just once. The V and J genes are TRBV25-1 and TRBJ2-1, with TRBD2 matching over 11 bases. Per the germline V gene, CDR1 is MGHDK and CDR2 is SYGVNS. The V segment lost 5 bases and the J segment 4 bases; nucleotides outside the gene matches: 7. The CDR3 runs 16 residues. CDR3 in amino acids: CASSTPTSGIYNEQFF. DNA of the CDR3: TGTGCCAGCAGTACCCCGACTAGCGGGATTTACAATGAGCAGTTCTTC.

The J gene is TRBJ1-1, the V gene TRBV30; D unclear. CDR1 and CDR2 from the germline V gene are GTSNPN and SVGIG (reference sequence). Trimming removed 3 bases at V and 1 base at J, with 6 bases between. The CDR3 totals 12 residues. CDR3 coding DNA: TGTGCCTGGAGCGGAGGGAACACTGAAGCTTTCTTT. This gives the protein CAWSGGNTEAFF.

V is TRBV10-3 and J is TRBJ2-7; D is possibly TRBD1 (5 bases). Trimming left V 2 bases short and J 6 bases short, with 11 bases between. Germline CDR1 ENHRY, CDR2 SYGVKD. CDR3 size: 13 residues. The CDR3 reads CAISEEQAREQYF. CDR3 coding DNA: TGTGCCATCAGTGAGGAACAGGCCCGCGAGCAGTACTTC.

The chain recombines TRBV6-4 with TRBJ2-2; 8 bases agree with TRBD1. This CDR3 spans 14 amino acids. Germline CDR1 MRHNA, CDR2 SNTAGT. Trimming at V came to 6 bases and at J to 4 bases, leaving 4 bases not matched to a gene. The CDR3 protein is CASRPTGGTGELFF. Here the CDR3 DNA reads TGTGCCAGCAGACCCACAGGGGGCACCGGGGAGCTGTTTTTT.

The gene calls are TRBV6-6 and TRBJ2-1, with 7 bases aligning to TRBD1. Germline values: CDR1 MNHNY, CDR2 SVGAGI (reference sequence). CDR3 length: 15 amino acids. The ends lost 7 bases at V and 0 bases at J; junction bases unmatched: 6. The chain's CDR3 is CASTLQGPSYNEQFF. The CDR3 nucleotides are TGTGCCAGCACTCTACAGGGGCCCTCCTACAATGAGCAGTTCTTC.

The chain links TRBV5-1 to TRBJ2-1, with TRBD2 matching 9 bases. Germline V CDR1 and CDR2: SGHRS, YFSETQ. The CDR3 contains 14 residues. The trim removed 3 bases at V and 6 bases at J, leaving 4 bases unmatched. The DNA of the CDR3 is TGCGCCAGCAGCTCTGGGACTAGCATCAATGAGCAGTTCTTC. Translation gives CASSSGTSINEQFF.